This paragraph reports one T cell receptor beta chain. Its antigen is undetermined. Deletions cut 4 bases from V and 4 bases from J, with 14 bases between. Germline CDR1 is SGHRS and CDR2 is YFSETQ. The CDR3 is 14 amino acids. None of the donors, who were healthy HIV-negative adults, had recently had acute infections or vaccinations. This specimen belongs to a study of shared clonotypes between healthy human individuals. Whole-study results and caveats: Sharing across four donors was highest in naive CD4 (about 5%) and lowest in memory CD8 (around 0.4%). Non-shared clonotypes displayed generation probabilities falling below those of clonotypes present in all four donors.

Per sorted-subset replicate PCR, input was approximately 0.2 ug DNA, representing roughly 28,000 T cell genomes. The table came from immunoSEQ multiplex PCR; TCRdb's copy has only in-frame clones and leaves some out. In the table there are some 2.1 million clones, roughly 96% of which are singletons. The J gene is TRBJ2-5, the V gene TRBV5-1; possibly TRBD2 for D (6 bases). The specimen was naive CD4+ T cells sorted from blood. Subset defined: CD45RA+ positively selected. This clonotype originated in a man younger than 30 in good health. The CDR3 DNA follows: TGCGCCAGCAGCCCCGGAGGGGCCTCAGAGACCCAGTACTTC. It codes for CASSPGGASETQYF.